This T cell receptor beta chain was found in a study of memory CD4+ T cells and cytomegalovirus serostatus. Overall study: Of the healthy Belgian adults, several were CMV seropositive and about 24 seronegative.

V lost 6 bases and J lost 3, with 12 bases in between. CDR1 is SQVTM, CDR2 ANQGSEA, per germline. The CDR3 loop spans 12 amino acids. Sequencing was performed with immunoSEQ multiplex PCR; in TCRdb, only in-frame clones are kept and a portion is missing. The data contain some 57,000 clones, under 80% of them singletons. Findings and caveats of the study: The CMV-associated TCR signature appears largely within the CD4+ memory repertoire. Median bootstrapped AUC for CMV status was around 0.96 originally, approximately 0.91 US-trained.

Concerning this clone: Antigen specificity is unknown.

The sort gate was single viable CD3+CD4+CD8-CD45RO+ cells for memory CD4+ T cells. V is TRBV29-1 and J is TRBJ2-7; D is possibly TRBD1 (6 bases). Sequencing was performed on memory CD4+ T cells from blood. This sequence was found in an adult in good health and CMV-seronegative. For the CDR3, the DNA is TGCAGCGTCTCACAGGGAAACTACGAGCAGTACTTC. Its translation: CSVSQGNYEQYF.